What follows is one T cell receptor beta chain and its context. This record comes from a study of blood T cell repertoires in COVID-19. The overall study: Donors in the United States, Italy and Spain gave samples during acute or convalescent COVID-19. PBMCs, B-cell-depleted T cells, or T cells provided the cDNA or gDNA that made up the material.

Original data processing: Estimation of nucleated cell counts relied on the amplification of reference gene primers. The table came from immunoSEQ multiplex PCR; TCRdb's copy has only in-frame clones and leaves some out. V and J calls and clone size follow that table, whereas D and trimming were derived from the DNA. The repertoire holds approximately 150,000 clones, with around four fifths as singletons. The V end lost 2 bases, the J end lost 6 bases, and 13 bases lay between the germline ends. The CDR3 has 14 residues. CDR1 and CDR2 (germline): SNHLY, FYNNEI. What was sequenced was peripheral blood. The J gene is TRBJ2-5, the V gene TRBV2; D possibly corresponds to TRBD1 (5 bases). The sequence was obtained from a man in his 70s who had recovered from COVID-19. CDR3 sequence reads: CASSELMQGQTQYF. As DNA, the CDR3 is TGTGCCAGCAGTGAATTAATGCAGGGTCAGACCCAGTACTTC.